The TCR beta chain under discussion was sequenced for a study of CXCR3-negative and CXCR3-positive naive CD8 T cells. Study results and limitations: High diversity, comparable across both naive subsets, contrasted with much lower diversity in memory CD8+ cells. Higher TRB CDR3 hydrophobicity marked CXCR3-positive naive cells relative to CXCR3-negative naive cells.

A note on this clonotype: What it recognizes is unknown.

The CDR3 has 12 residues. The germline CDR1 and CDR2 sequences are SQVTM and ANQGSEA. It was by 5' RACE with UMI labels that the TRB cDNA libraries were prepared. TCRdb re-called the 5' RACE reads and gives one entry per CDR3 protein, without DNA. The sample holds nearly 90,000 distinct CDR3 sequences. The source of this sequence is a human donor in good health. Some clones in this sample may be carry-over from other donors' samples. V and J are TRBV29-1 and TRBJ1-1; the D gene TCRdb calls, TRBD1, cannot be checked with no DNA. The sequenced sample consisted of naive CXCR3+ CD8+ T cells from blood. As to subset: CD45RO-CCR7+CD27+CD95- naive CD8+ T cells expressing CXCR3 (TNR3+). The CDR3 here is CSVGGLNTEASF.